This entry concerns a single T cell receptor (beta chain). Which antigen it targets is not known. Qualities for individual bases were not recorded, and no much larger clone is one base off. This sample is part of a study of post-analysis software for immune sequencing data (dated by TCRdb to about 2015). With respect to the entire study: The recorded disease courses included relapsing-remitting, secondary progressive and progressive-relapsing multiple sclerosis, and some patients had no subtype annotation. The patient repertoires were set against under 13 previously published healthy control repertoires from donors whose ages ranged from 6 to 25 years. A subset of samples was prepared in parallel using single-end sample barcoding, then pooled and co-amplified after Illumina adapter ligation.

Broader findings and caveats from the paper: Multiple sclerosis patients had significantly lower normalized Chao1 diversity than controls, a result that suggests substantial peripheral T-cell clonal expansion. Significantly higher frequencies in patients than in controls were found for roughly five TRBV segments, including TRBV5-6, TRBV5-1 and TRBV20-1. Strong co-clustering of samples prepared in the same batch was shown by direct clustering with F measure, prompting a batch-effect correction. The multiple sclerosis patient group was slightly younger than the control group.

After removal of 2 bases from V and 2 bases from J, the junction retains 11 bases not matched to a gene. The CDR3 sequence holds 18 residues, the cysteine and phenylalanine included. Of all the DNA, just the CDR3 is kept, 54 bases in frame from base 1. Via the germline V gene, CDR1 is MNHEY and CDR2 SVGAGI. Preparation of the library involved PCR. The sequencer was an Illumina HiSeq 2500. To reduce PCR and sequencing biases, unique molecular identifiers were incorporated into the TCR beta cDNA libraries. Every 1 to 10 million input T cells yielded approximately 500,000 cDNA molecules, meaning each molecule approximated one T cell. Patient libraries were prepared and sequenced with the same protocol used for the earlier healthy control dataset. Within a given batch, samples were prepared together, multiplexed and sequenced on the same HiSeq lane. Processing in the source paper ran as follows. Raw barcoded reads were processed with MIGEC, and single-read molecular identifier groups were discarded before consensus assembly and CDR3 extraction. Clonotype tables were post-analysed with VDJtools, and diversity was normalized by down-sampling all datasets to the smallest sample size. To correct batch-related cross-sample contamination, repertoire overlap clustering matched CDR3 amino acid sequences but not nucleotide sequences. TCRdb reprocessing: public reads trimmed at Q25 with fastp, clones called with MiXCR, in-frame beta chains kept. Each CDR3 protein appears once, grouped with its most common genes and DNA. TCRdb, not the original authors, processed these V and J calls. In this sample the table shows fewer than 550,000 distinct CDR3 sequences, less than 40% of which occur a single time. The ten most abundant clones make up around 6.1% of the sample.

To demonstrate the VDJtools post-analysis software, TCR beta repertoires were profiled from the peripheral blood of more than ten young patients with multiple sclerosis. Multiple sclerosis patients were children and adolescents aged about 6 to 15 years. Material for sequencing was blood. Rearrangement joined TRBV6-5 to TRBJ2-4; 8 central bases correspond to TRBD2. The TCR originated in a girl aged 2-17 years with multiple sclerosis. CDR3 loop: CASSYLDSGALTKNIQYF. The bases read TGTGCCAGCAGTTACCTTGATAGCGGGGCCCTTACCAAAAACATTCAGTACTTC.